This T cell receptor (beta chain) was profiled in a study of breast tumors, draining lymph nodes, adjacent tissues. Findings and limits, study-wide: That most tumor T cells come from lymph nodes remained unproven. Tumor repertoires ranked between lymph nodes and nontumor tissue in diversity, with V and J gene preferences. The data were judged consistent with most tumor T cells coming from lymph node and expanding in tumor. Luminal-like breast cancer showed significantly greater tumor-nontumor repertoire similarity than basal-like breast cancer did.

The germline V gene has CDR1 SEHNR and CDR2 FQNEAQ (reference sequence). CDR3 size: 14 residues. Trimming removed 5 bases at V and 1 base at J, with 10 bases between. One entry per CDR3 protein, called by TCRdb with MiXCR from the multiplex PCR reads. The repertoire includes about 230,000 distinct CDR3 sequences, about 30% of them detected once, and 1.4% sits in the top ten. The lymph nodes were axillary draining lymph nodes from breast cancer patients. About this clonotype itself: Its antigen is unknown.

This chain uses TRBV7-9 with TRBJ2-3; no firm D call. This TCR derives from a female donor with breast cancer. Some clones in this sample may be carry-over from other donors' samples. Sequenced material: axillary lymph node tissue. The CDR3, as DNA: TGTGCCAGCAGCCCTTGGAAGGGCACAGATACGCAGTATTTT. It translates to CASSPWKGTDTQYF.